This T cell receptor beta chain was profiled in a study of long-term antiretroviral therapy in people with HIV. With 5 bases clipped from V and 8 bases from J, the junction kept 13 bases outside the gene matches. In germline, CDR1 is SGHAT, CDR2 FQNNGV. The CDR3 has 16 residues. Version v3.0 of the immunoSEQ assay ran at survey level. Profiling relied on immunoSEQ multiplex PCR, and the TCRdb table lists in-frame clones only, not all of them. The data show 30,000 to 40,000 clones, approximately 95% seen once. This rearrangement joins TRBV11-2 to TRBJ2-2; 8 nucleotides match TRBD2. Material: unsorted PBMCs, obtained 5.1 years after starting antiretroviral therapy. The TCR comes from a woman in her fifties or sixties with HIV. The CDR3 protein is CASSGAGGRGPGELFF. The CDR3 nucleotides are TGTGCCAGCAGCGGTGCGGGGGGACGGGGTCCTGGGGAGCTGTTTTTT.